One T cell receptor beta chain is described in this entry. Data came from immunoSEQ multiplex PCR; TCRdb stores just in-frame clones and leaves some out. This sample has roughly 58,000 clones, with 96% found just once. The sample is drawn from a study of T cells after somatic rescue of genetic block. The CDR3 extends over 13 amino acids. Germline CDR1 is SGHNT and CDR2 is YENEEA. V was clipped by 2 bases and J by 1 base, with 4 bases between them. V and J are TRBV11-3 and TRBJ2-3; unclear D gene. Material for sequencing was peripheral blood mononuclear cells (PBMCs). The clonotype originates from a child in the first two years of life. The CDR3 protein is CASSLTGTDTQYF. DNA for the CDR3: TGTGCCAGCAGCTTAACAGGCACAGATACGCAGTATTTT.